This T cell receptor beta chain comes out of a study of blood T cells in healthy people across ages. CDR3 length: 14 residues. V shed 6 bases and J shed 1 base, with 11 bases lying between them. Next came a second PCR, run for roughly 7 to 12 cycles, which used a sample-barcoded 5' primer along with a J-beta primer mix. A template-switch adaptor with 12 random nucleotides tagged each cDNA molecule. One entry per CDR3 protein, called by TCRdb with MiXCR from the 5' RACE reads. Altogether some 750,000 distinct CDR3 sequences are present, 22% being singletons, with the ten largest covering around a fifth. Study conclusions and caveats: A roughly linear age-dependent decrease characterized TCR beta diversity per million T cells. The study lacked donor CMV status, which possibly confounded expanded clonotype changes.

As regards this clonotype: No antigen is known for it.

Roughly 10 milliliters was the volume of peripheral blood drawn from each donor. This sequence joins TRBV12-3 or TRBV12-4 and TRBJ2-3; D ambiguous. The sequenced sample consisted of blood. The TCR comes from a man between 65 and 85 years old in good health. The CDR3 spells CASSPTKGTDTQYF. Here the CDR3 DNA reads TGTGCCAGCAGCCCCACTAAGGGCACAGATACGCAGTATTTT.